This TCR beta chain was sequenced during a study of cytomegalovirus exposure and HLA in healthy donors. Researchers ran the PCR with 60 Vbeta and 13 Jbeta primers. Assay used: immunoSEQ multiplex PCR; TCRdb lists only in-frame clones, some missing. The sample includes fewer than 200,000 clones, 65% to 85% of them seen just once. Study-wide points: Serostatus for CMV was the only available immune exposure information.

Germline lookup yields CDR1 MGHRA and CDR2 YSYEKL. The CDR3 is 15 residues long. The V and J ends lost 1 base and 4 bases, in that order; junction bases with no gene match: 6. As concerns this clone: Its antigen is unknown.

Material: PBMCs. This sequence originates from a woman in her fifties or sixties in good health and CMV-seropositive. J is TRBJ1-1 and V is TRBV4-1; 7 positions match TRBD1. DNA of the CDR3: TGCGCCAGCAGCCAAGGGGGACAGAGGACCACTGAAGCTTTCTTT. It is translated as CASSQGGQRTTEAFF.